These 30 T cell receptor beta chains share one sample of origin, sequenced in a study of PD-L1 blockade in urothelial cancer (dated by TCRdb to between 2016 and 2019). Library preparation used the immunoSEQ multiplex PCR assay. The source is immuneACCESS, and TCRdb retained only in-frame sequences with V and J called. Part of the clones is not carried over; for the studies checked, unresolved V genes explain less than half of this, and the remainder is unexplained. The sample includes about 50,000 clones, with about 85% observed a single time. The ten most abundant clones make up 1.5% to 2% of the sample. The time point label, read with the paper, signifies: peripheral blood 6 weeks after treatment start. Sample: PBMCs, taken around atezolizumab (anti-PD-L1) treatment. Receptors originate from a man aged 45-60 years with urothelial cancer.

This clone has more than one count but fewer than ten. V gene TRBV5-4 combines with J gene TRBJ2-5; 10 bases line up with TRBD2. CDR1 is SGHNT, CDR2 YYREEE, per germline (reference sequence). J lost 1 base, V lost 4 bases, and 7 bases had no gene match. This CDR3 is 16 amino acids long. This CDR3 is CASSHPSGGFQETQYF. For the CDR3, the DNA is TGTGCCAGCAGCCATCCTAGCGGGGGCTTCCAAGAGACCCAGTACTTC.

The chain is built from TRBV10-3 and TRBJ2-5; D possibly corresponds to TRBD2 (5 bases). Germline CDR1 is ENHRY and CDR2 is SYGVKD. This CDR3 comprises 14 residues. The germline V and J ends were trimmed by 2 bases and 2 bases, with 9 bases remaining between them. The CDR3 here is CAISEGGLQETQYF. CDR3 in DNA: TGTGCCATCAGTGAGGGAGGATTACAAGAGACCCAGTACTTC.

The chain is built from TRBV29-1 and TRBJ1-2; D perhaps matches TRBD1 (6 bases). The CDR3 runs to 14 residues. Germline CDR1 is SQVTM and CDR2 is ANQGSEA. With 4 bases removed from V and 3 bases from J, the gap between germline ends came to 15 bases. The CDR3 sequence: CSVVGGGRYYGYTF. CDR3 coding DNA: TGCAGCGTTGTGGGGGGGGGCAGGTACTATGGCTACACCTTC.

The gene calls are TRBV27 and TRBJ2-3; tentatively, D is TRBD2 (5 bases). The CDR3 is made up of 16 amino acids. Trimming took off 5 bases at V and 3 bases at J, with 18 bases between the two ends. Germline assignment: CDR1 MNHEY and CDR2 SMNVEV (reference sequence). CDR3 nucleotides: TGTGCCAGCAGTCGGGTTAAAATGCGGGCGACAGATACGCAGTATTTT. Amino acids: CASSRVKMRATDTQYF.

V is TRBV27 and J is TRBJ2-3, with 10 bases fitting TRBD2. The CDR3 extends over 15 amino acids. With 6 bases clipped from V and 5 bases from J, the junction kept 8 bases outside the gene matches. Germline V lookup: CDR1 MNHEY, CDR2 SMNVEV (reference sequence). Written as DNA, the CDR3 is TGTGCCAGCAGATATCTAGCGGGAGTGGTAGATACGCAGTATTTT. Its protein product is CASRYLAGVVDTQYF.

The V call is TRBV10-3, the J call TRBJ2-3; 10 bases map to TRBD2. Germline CDR1 ENHRY, CDR2 SYGVKD. The J segment lost 1 base and the V segment lost 6 bases, leaving 10 bases of the junction unmatched. The CDR3 is made up of 17 amino acids. CDR3 DNA: TGTGCCATCAGGGTTTGGGTAAGCGGGGGGGGCACAGATACGCAGTATTTT. As protein: CAIRVWVSGGGTDTQYF.

This chain uses TRBV11-2 with TRBJ2-7; 7 bases fit TRBD2. The CDR3 loop spans 17 amino acids. Germline values: CDR1 SGHAT, CDR2 FQNNGV. Trimming took 5 bases from V and 0 from J; bases not matched to a gene: 13. The CDR3 region is CASSPQSGGARSYEQYF. The CDR3 nucleotides are TGTGCCAGCAGCCCACAATCGGGGGGAGCACGCTCCTACGAGCAGTACTTC.

The rearrangement uses TRBV29-1 and TRBJ2-7; TRBD1 agrees at 8 bases. Germline V lookup: CDR1 SQVTM, CDR2 ANQGSEA. The J segment lost 0 bases and the V segment lost 7 bases, leaving 5 bases of the junction unmatched. The CDR3 spans 13 residues. The CDR3: CSARTGFSYEQYF. The DNA of the CDR3 is TGCAGCGCCCGGACAGGGTTCTCCTACGAGCAGTACTTC.

V usage is TRBV10-3 and J usage is TRBJ2-5, with 13 bases that match TRBD2. Unmatched junction bases numbered 9, after V lost 3 bases and J lost 2 bases. This CDR3 has 18 residues. Germline CDR1 is ENHRY and CDR2 is SYGVKD. The CDR3 region has the DNA TGTGCCATCAGTGAAGGGACTAGCGGGATAGTTGGGCAAGAGACCCAGTACTTC. It is translated as CAISEGTSGIVGQETQYF.

There are a few counts of this clone. The chain employs TRBV4-3 and TRBJ2-7, with D perhaps TRBD2 (6 bases). V was cut by 4 bases and J by 0 bases, with 19 bases left in between. The CDR3 spans 17 residues. CDR1 is LGHNA, CDR2 YSLEER, per germline. The CDR3 loop reads CASSPASLRENSYEQYF. CDR3 sequence (DNA): TGCGCCAGCAGCCCAGCGTCCCTTCGGGAGAACTCCTACGAGCAGTACTTC.

The chain has TRBV5-5 and TRBJ1-1; no definite D call. V was pared by 0 bases and J by 1 base, with 4 bases between. The germline V gene has CDR1 SGHKS and CDR2 YYEKEE (reference sequence). CDR3 length: 13 amino acids. The CDR3 region is CASSLGRNTEAFF. CDR3 sequence (DNA): TGTGCCAGCAGCTTGGGGAGGAACACTGAAGCTTTCTTT.

Only one count was recorded for this clone. This sequence joins TRBV9 and TRBJ2-2; D remains unclear. The CDR3 is made up of 15 amino acids. Trimming left V 2 bases short and J 0 bases short, with 8 bases between. In germline, CDR1 is SGDLS, CDR2 YYNGEE. The CDR3 here is CASSVQAPNTGELFF. The CDR3 DNA reads TGTGCCAGCAGCGTGCAGGCCCCGAACACCGGGGAGCTGTTTTTT.

Worth noting for this clone: An end of the junction does not agree with germline; a read error may underlie this. This rearrangement joins TRBV7-6 to TRBJ2-1; the match to TRBD2 covers 12 bases. This CDR3 is built from 14 residues. CDR1 and CDR2 from the germline V gene are SGHVS and FNYEAQ. The CDR3 loop is CASSLAGGPNEQFF. CDR3 nucleotide sequence: TGTGCCAGCAGCCTAGCGGGGGGGCCGAATGAGCAGTTCTTC. The full variable domain, completed using reference TRBV7-6 and TRBJ2-1, is GAGVSQSPRYKVTKRGQDVALRCDPISGHVSLYWYRQALGQGPEFLTYFNYEAQQDKSGLPNDRFSAERPEGSISTLTIQRTEQRDSAMYRCASSLAGGPNEQFFGPGTRLTVL.

This chain connects TRBV27 to TRBJ2-7; TRBD1 agrees at 7 bases. The ends lost 1 base at V and 4 bases at J; junction bases unmatched: 7. The CDR3 spans 15 residues. The V gene's germline CDR1 is MNHEY and CDR2 SMNVEV (reference sequence). CDR3: CASSLLGDREYEQYF. CDR3 bases: TGTGCCAGCAGTTTATTGGGCGACAGGGAGTACGAGCAGTACTTC.

In the case of this clone: Distinct nucleotide sequences in the sample also encode this CDR3. V usage is TRBV29-1 and J usage is TRBJ1-2; tentatively, D is TRBD1 (5 bases). The germline CDR1 and CDR2 sequences are SQVTM and ANQGSEA. The CDR3 totals 14 residues. V dropped 3 bases and J dropped 0 bases, with 11 bases sitting between them. CDR3 in amino acids: CSVDLGGANYGYTF. CDR3 DNA: TGCAGCGTTGACCTCGGGGGAGCTAACTATGGCTACACCTTC. The complete variable domain, with remaining parts taken from reference TRBV29-1 and TRBJ1-2, reads SAVISQKPSRDICQRGTSLTIQCQVDSQVTMMFWYRQQPGQSLTLIATANQGSEATYESGFVIDKFPISRPNLTFSTLTVSNMSPEDSSIYLCSVDLGGANYGYTFGSGTRLTVV.

The rearrangement links TRBV9 to TRBJ2-7; 7 nucleotides line up with TRBD1. Germline V gene sequence: CDR1 SGDLS, CDR2 YYNGEE. There are 12 residues in the CDR3. The V segment lost 3 bases and the J segment 5 bases; nucleotides outside the gene matches: 2. The CDR3 protein is CASSATGDEQYF. The CDR3 DNA reads TGTGCCAGCAGCGCAACAGGGGACGAGCAGTACTTC.

Worth noting for this clone: A junction boundary mismatches the germline segment, possibly from a read error. This sequence joins TRBV7-9 and TRBJ2-7; possibly TRBD1 for D (5 bases). Per germline, CDR1 SEHNR and CDR2 FQNEAQ (reference sequence). CDR3 size: 11 residues. CDR3 sequence (DNA): TGTGCCAGCAGCTTAGGACAGACAAGCGACTTC. Its protein is CASSLGQTSDF.

The DNA of the CDR3 is TGTGCCAGCAGCCAAGGAGGGGCCTACGAGCAGTACTTC. Protein product: CASSQGGAYEQYF. The chain carries TRBV7-8 and TRBJ2-7; tentatively, D is TRBD2 (6 bases). This CDR3 region has 13 residues. V was shortened by 5 bases and J by 2 bases, with 10 bases between the two germline ends. Germline lookup yields CDR1 SGHVS and CDR2 FQNEAQ.

This chain connects TRBV28 to TRBJ2-3; 7 nucleotides align to TRBD1. The germline CDR1 and CDR2 sequences are MDHEN and SYDVKM. V lost 6 bases, J lost 2 bases, and 17 bases stayed unmatched. The CDR3 is 18 residues long. CDR3 DNA sequence: TGTGCCAGCAGAGGGACAGATTGGACCCTTACCTACACAGATACGCAGTATTTT. Encoded protein: CASRGTDWTLTYTDTQYF.

This chain connects TRBV19 to TRBJ2-6; 7 bases fit TRBD1. V lost 8 bases to trimming and J lost 0 bases; unmatched junction nucleotides: 4. Looked up from germline, CDR1 is LNHDA and CDR2 is SQIVND (reference sequence). The CDR3 spans 15 residues. The CDR3 region has the DNA TGTGCCAGTCGGGGACAGAGCTCTGGGGCCAACGTCCTGACTTTC. It is translated as CASRGQSSGANVLTF.

This sequence joins TRBV6-5 and TRBJ1-2; TRBD1 is a possible D gene (5 bases). This CDR3 is 14 amino acids long. V lost 5 bases to trimming and J lost 10 bases, with 20 bases between them. CDR1 and CDR2 from the germline V gene are MNHEY and SVGAGI. CDR3: CASSPGGPRGTYTF. CDR3 in DNA: TGTGCCAGCAGTCCCGGCGGGCCCCGGGGGACCTACACCTTC.

This chain uses TRBV11-2 with TRBJ2-5, with 12 bases matching TRBD2. Trimming cost V 5 bases and J 5 bases; bases outside gene matches: 9. The CDR3 is made up of 16 amino acids. CDR1 is SGHAT and CDR2 is FQNNGV in the germline V gene. CDR3 sequence: CASSASSGRAAETQYF. The CDR3 coding sequence is TGTGCCAGCAGCGCTTCTAGCGGGAGGGCCGCCGAGACCCAGTACTTC.

The V gene is TRBV7-9, the J gene TRBJ2-2, with TRBD1 identical over 7 bases. This CDR3 is built from 15 residues. J lost 5 bases, V lost 1 base, and 4 bases had no gene match. Germline V gene lookup returns CDR1 SEHNR and CDR2 FQNEAQ (reference sequence). In DNA, the CDR3 is TGTGCCAGCAGCTTAGACAGGGGAGAAACCGGGGAGCTGTTTTTT. Translation gives CASSLDRGETGELFF.

This clone was detected once. CDR3 sequence: CASSQGLAGDAYEQYF. CDR3 coding DNA: TGTGCCAGCAGCCAGGGACTAGCGGGAGACGCCTACGAGCAGTACTTC. The V call is TRBV14, the J call TRBJ2-7; 14 bases line up with TRBD2. V lost 3 bases to trimming and J lost 2 bases; unmatched junction nucleotides: 3. Germline loops: CDR1 SGHDN, CDR2 FVKESK. The CDR3 runs 16 residues.

The chain recombines TRBV4-2 with TRBJ2-5; 7 bases are shared with TRBD1. V gave up 3 bases and J gave up 2 bases; unmatched junction bases: 6. Per germline, CDR1 LGHNA and CDR2 YNFKEQ. The CDR3 has 15 residues. The CDR3 DNA sequence: TGTGCCAGCAGCCAGCAACCGGGACAGCAAGAGACCCAGTACTTC. Encoded protein: CASSQQPGQQETQYF.

The chain combines TRBV5-1 with TRBJ1-1, with a weak D call TRBD1 (6 bases). The CDR3 spans 16 residues. Deletions cut 4 bases from V and 4 bases from J, with 20 bases between. Germline CDR1 is SGHRS and CDR2 is YFSETQ. CDR3 residues: CASSPKRTAWFTEAFF. For the CDR3, the DNA is TGCGCCAGCAGCCCTAAAAGGACAGCTTGGTTCACTGAAGCTTTCTTT.

The chain uses TRBV15 and TRBJ2-7, with 13 bases identical to TRBD2. The germline CDR1 and CDR2 sequences are LNHNV and YYDKDF (reference sequence). With 4 bases clipped from V and 6 bases from J, the junction kept 3 bases outside the gene matches. This CDR3 is 14 amino acids long. CDR3 sequence (DNA): TGTGCCACCAGCACCCGGACTAGCGGGAGCGAGCAGTACTTC. Protein product: CATSTRTSGSEQYF.

This clone appeared a single time. The chain is built from TRBV7-9 and TRBJ1-4; 9 bases are shared with TRBD1. CDR3 size: 15 residues. Germline CDR1 SEHNR, CDR2 FQNEAQ (reference sequence). Trimming at V came to 5 bases and at J to 7 bases, leaving 8 bases not matched to a gene. The CDR3 region has the DNA TGTGCCAGCAGCACTAGGGCGACAGGGGGTGAAAAACTGTTTTTT. It is translated as CASSTRATGGEKLFF.

The gene calls are TRBV27 and TRBJ1-1; TRBD1 agrees at 8 bases. Germline CDR1 reads MNHEY; CDR2 reads SMNVEV (reference sequence). Losses at the gene ends were 6 bases for V and 0 bases for J; bases not matched to a gene: 3. There are 14 residues in the CDR3. CDR3 nucleotides: TGTGCCAGCAGGAGACAGGGGCTGAACACTGAAGCTTTCTTT. It is translated as CASRRQGLNTEAFF.

V gene TRBV29-1 combines with J gene TRBJ2-7; weak D call: TRBD1 (6 bases). Trimming shortened V by 3 bases and J by 3 bases, and 12 bases separated the two germline ends. This CDR3 comprises 13 residues. Germline lookup yields CDR1 SQVTM and CDR2 ANQGSEA. For the CDR3, the DNA is TGCAGCGTTGAGGAGCTCAGGGGCTACGAGCAGTACTTC. It encodes CSVEELRGYEQYF.